This T cell receptor beta chain was sequenced for a study of beta chain features in type 1 diabetes. Study outcomes and limitations: TCRB CDR3s were moderately but significantly shorter in Type 1 diabetes patients in all four CD4+ subsets. A PCR bias possibly favoring shorter templates would apply equally to patients and controls.

A single heparinised draw of 95 to 150 mL on average was taken per donor. Isolation of CD4+ naive, central memory, regulatory and stem cell-like memory cells was achieved by sorting via CD45RO/CCR7/CD25/CD127/CD95/CD27. The CDR3 is 16 residues long. The germline V gene encodes CDR1 MGHDK and CDR2 SYGVNS. V was pared by 1 base and J by 6 bases, with 18 bases between. This clone occurred a few times. The antigen is undetermined. TCRB transcripts that were expressed got sequenced, as all of the isolated RNA had been reverse transcribed. Sequencing was performed with immunoSEQ multiplex PCR; in TCRdb, only in-frame clones are kept and a portion is missing. Of 630,000 or so clones listed, around 15% were seen once; the top ten hold 0.035% to 0.045%.

This TCR derives from a man younger than 35 with type 1 diabetes. The chain is built from TRBV25-1 and TRBJ2-5; either TRBD1 or TRBD2 may fit D (5 bases each). Source material: naive CD4+ T cells from blood. For the CDR3, the DNA is TGTGCCAGCAGTGAATCGATTTCGTGGCAGGGACAGACCCAGTACTTC. It codes for CASSESISWQGQTQYF.